This T cell receptor (beta chain) was sequenced in a study of blood T cell repertoires in COVID-19. As originally analysed: Estimation of nucleated cell counts was performed using reference gene primer amplification. The protocol was immunoSEQ multiplex PCR, while the TCRdb copy is restricted to in-frame clones and leaves out a portion. V and J calls and clone size are those listed in that table; D and trimming were worked out from the DNA. Of under 20,000 clones in the sample, 75% to 90% were seen once. This receptor was obtained from a man in his sixties with active COVID-19. The sample was peripheral blood.

CDR3 nucleotide sequence: TGCGCCAGCAATACGGGAGCTTCCTACGAGCAGTACTTC. This sequence encodes CASNTGASYEQYF. The chain is built from TRBV5-1 and TRBJ2-7; D may be TRBD2 (6 bases). The V and J ends lost 6 bases and 1 base respectively, with 11 bases between them. Germline V lookup: CDR1 SGHRS, CDR2 YFSETQ. This CDR3 contains 13 residues.